This T cell receptor beta chain was captured by sequencing in a study of T cell responses to AZD1222 COVID-19 vaccine. There are 12 residues in the CDR3. Germline V lookup: CDR1 ENHRY, CDR2 SYGVKD. V was shortened by 6 bases and J by 6 bases, with 12 bases between the two germline ends. Sequenced by immunoSEQ multiplex PCR; TCRdb stores in-frame clones only, minus some. The sample has roughly 54,000 clones; more than 80% are singletons. Worth noting for this clone: Its antigen remains unidentified.

Study-wide results and limits: There were mostly white British donors and more females than males, and clonal diversity was possibly underestimated.

V gene TRBV10-3 combines with J gene TRBJ2-7, with D possibly matching TRBD2 (6 bases). The TCR comes from an adult who received the AZD1222 COVID-19 vaccine. Sequencing used peripheral blood, obtained 28 days after the second AZD1222 dose. The CDR3 DNA reads TGTGCCATCAGCCGGGACTTCAGCGAGCAGTACTTC. This gives the protein CAISRDFSEQYF.